The present T cell receptor beta chain was sequenced within a study of identical twins. Template switching added a universal primer site, and cDNA bore unique molecular identifiers. TCRdb reanalysed the 5' RACE reads using MiXCR and keeps one entry per CDR3 protein. The sample includes around 530,000 distinct CDR3 sequences, over 12% of them seen just once. General study points: A lower insertion count was a feature of abundant cord blood beta clonotypes, with no such feature in memory repertoires. Models, which agreed with sharing between unrelated individuals, nonetheless underestimated the out-of-frame TCR alpha sharing seen in monozygotic twins.

A word on this clonotype: Its antigen remains unknown.

These data were likewise used in another study, on yellow fever vaccine responses in identical twins. This second study says: It has been reported that, in twins, the vaccine T cell response seemed partly convergent and partly personalized.

The receptor was derived from a woman younger than 30 in good health. Material: CD4+ T cells sorted from blood.

CDR3 nucleotide sequence: TGTGCCAAAGGGGGCTTAGCCTTCAATGAGCAGTTCTTC. Its translation: CAKGGLAFNEQFF. This chain links TRBV24-1 with TRBJ2-1; TRBD1 matches 7 bases. Germline V gene data show CDR1 as KGHDR and CDR2 as SFDVKD. The CDR3 covers 13 residues. J gave up 6 bases and V 11 bases, and 9 bases lay outside the gene matches.